This TCR beta chain was identified during a study of blood T cell repertoires in COVID-19. Study-level background: Acute and convalescent COVID-19 specimens originated in the United States, Italy and Spain. The cDNA or gDNA used as material had been derived from T cells, B-cell-depleted T cells, or PBMCs.

CDR3 length: 12 amino acids. V dropped 11 bases and J dropped 3; count of bases not matched to a gene: 4. This table comes from immunoSEQ multiplex PCR, and its TCRdb copy is limited to in-frame clones, with some not included. The repertoire consists of 100,000 to 130,000 clones, with over 75% occurring once and the leading ten covering approximately 2.5%. The sequence came from a human donor in a cohort sampled during active COVID-19. The V and J genes are TRBV12-3 or TRBV12-4 and TRBJ2-7; 10 nucleotides line up with TRBD2. Source material: peripheral blood. The CDR3 nucleotides are TGTGCCGACCTAGCGGGAGTCTACGAGCAGTACTTC. It specifies CADLAGVYEQYF.